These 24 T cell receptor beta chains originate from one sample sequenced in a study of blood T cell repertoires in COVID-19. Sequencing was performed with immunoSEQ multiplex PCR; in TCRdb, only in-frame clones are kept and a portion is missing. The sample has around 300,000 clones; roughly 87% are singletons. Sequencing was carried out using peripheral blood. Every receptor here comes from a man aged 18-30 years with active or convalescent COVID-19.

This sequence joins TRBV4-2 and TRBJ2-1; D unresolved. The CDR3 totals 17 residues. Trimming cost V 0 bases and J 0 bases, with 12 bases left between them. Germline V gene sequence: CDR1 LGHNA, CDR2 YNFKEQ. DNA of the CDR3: TGTGCCAGCAGCCAAGATCCAGCGCTTAGCTCCTACAATGAGCAGTTCTTC. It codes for CASSQDPALSSYNEQFF.

The CDR3 coding sequence is TGTGCCCCCGGTAGCCACGAGCAGTACTTC. This codes for CAPGSHEQYF. The J gene is TRBJ2-7, the V gene TRBV2; D gene uncertain. V lost 11 bases and J 5 bases, leaving 10 bases between the germline ends. CDR1 is SNHLY and CDR2 is FYNNEI in the germline V gene. The CDR3 has 10 residues. The full variable domain, its missing parts supplied by reference TRBV2 and TRBJ2-7, is EPEVTQTPSHQVTQMGQEVILRCVPISNHLYFYWYRQILGQKVEFLVSFYNNEISEKSEIFDDQFSVERPDGSNFTLKIRSTKLEDSAMYFCAPGSHEQYFGPGTRLTVT.

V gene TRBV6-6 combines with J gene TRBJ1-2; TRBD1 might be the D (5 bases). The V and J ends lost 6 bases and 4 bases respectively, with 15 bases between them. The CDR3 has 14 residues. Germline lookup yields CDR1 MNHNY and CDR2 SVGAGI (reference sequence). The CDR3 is CASRLDQGAYGYTF. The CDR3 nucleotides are TGTGCCAGCAGACTTGATCAGGGTGCCTATGGCTACACCTTC.

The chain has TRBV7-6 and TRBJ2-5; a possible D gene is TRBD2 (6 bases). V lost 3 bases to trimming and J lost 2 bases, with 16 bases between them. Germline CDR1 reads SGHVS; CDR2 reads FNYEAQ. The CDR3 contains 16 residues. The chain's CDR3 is CASSLLVSGAQETQYF. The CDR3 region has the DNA TGTGCCAGCAGCTTGTTGGTTAGCGGAGCACAAGAGACCCAGTACTTC.

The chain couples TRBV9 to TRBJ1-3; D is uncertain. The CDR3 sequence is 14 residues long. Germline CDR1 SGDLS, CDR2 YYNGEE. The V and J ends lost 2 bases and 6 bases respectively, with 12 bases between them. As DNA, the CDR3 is TGTGCCAGCAGCGTTGGTTCCAGATCAAACACCATATATTTT. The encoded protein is CASSVGSRSNTIYF.

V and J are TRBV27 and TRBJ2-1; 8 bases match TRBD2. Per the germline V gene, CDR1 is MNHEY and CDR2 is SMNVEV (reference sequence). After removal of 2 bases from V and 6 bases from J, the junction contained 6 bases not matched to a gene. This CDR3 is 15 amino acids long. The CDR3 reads CASSLRGLVSNEQFF. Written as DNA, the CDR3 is TGTGCCAGCAGTTTAAGGGGACTAGTTTCCAATGAGCAGTTCTTC.

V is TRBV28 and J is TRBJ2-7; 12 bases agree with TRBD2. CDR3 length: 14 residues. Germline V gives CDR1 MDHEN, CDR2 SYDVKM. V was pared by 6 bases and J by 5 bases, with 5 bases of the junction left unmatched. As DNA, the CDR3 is TGTGCCAGCAGGAGACTAGCGGGAGCCGACGAGCAGTACTTC. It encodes CASRRLAGADEQYF.

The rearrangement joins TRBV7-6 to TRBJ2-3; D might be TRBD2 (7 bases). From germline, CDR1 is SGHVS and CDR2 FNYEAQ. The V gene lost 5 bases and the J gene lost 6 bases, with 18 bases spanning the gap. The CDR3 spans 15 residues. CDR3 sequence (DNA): TGTGCCAGCAGCGACGTATCGGGGGGCCATGATACGCAGTATTTT. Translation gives CASSDVSGGHDTQYF.

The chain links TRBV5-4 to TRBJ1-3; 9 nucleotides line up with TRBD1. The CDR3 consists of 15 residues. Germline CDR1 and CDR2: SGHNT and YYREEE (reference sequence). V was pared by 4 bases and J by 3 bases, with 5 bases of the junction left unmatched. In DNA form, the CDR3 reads TGTGCCAGCAGCACTGGGACAGGGAGTGGAAACACCATATATTTT. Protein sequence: CASSTGTGSGNTIYF.

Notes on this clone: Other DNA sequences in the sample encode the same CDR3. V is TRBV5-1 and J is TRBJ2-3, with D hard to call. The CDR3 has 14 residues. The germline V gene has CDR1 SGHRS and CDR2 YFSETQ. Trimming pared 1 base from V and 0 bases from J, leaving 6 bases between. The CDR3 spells CASSLSTSTDTQYF. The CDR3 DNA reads TGCGCCAGCAGCTTGTCGACTAGCACAGATACGCAGTATTTT.

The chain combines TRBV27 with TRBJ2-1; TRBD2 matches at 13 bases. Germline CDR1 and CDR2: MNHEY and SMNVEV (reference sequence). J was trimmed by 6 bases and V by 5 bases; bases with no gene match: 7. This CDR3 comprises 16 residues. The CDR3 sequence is CASSLRLAGGFNEQFF. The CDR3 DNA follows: TGTGCCAGCAGTCTACGACTAGCGGGAGGCTTCAATGAGCAGTTCTTC.

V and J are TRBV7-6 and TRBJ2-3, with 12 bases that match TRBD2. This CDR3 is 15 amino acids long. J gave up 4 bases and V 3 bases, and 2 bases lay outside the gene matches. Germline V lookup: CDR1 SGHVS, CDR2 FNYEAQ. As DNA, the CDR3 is TGTGCCAGCAGCTTCCTAGCGGGAGGGCCAGATACGCAGTATTTT. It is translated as CASSFLAGGPDTQYF.

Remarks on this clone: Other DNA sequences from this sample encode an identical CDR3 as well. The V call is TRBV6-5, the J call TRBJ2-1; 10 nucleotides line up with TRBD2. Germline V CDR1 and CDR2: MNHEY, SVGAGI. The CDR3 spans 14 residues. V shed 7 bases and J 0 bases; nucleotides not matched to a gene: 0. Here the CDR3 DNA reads TGTGCCAGCACTAGCGGGGGCTCCTACAATGAGCAGTTCTTC. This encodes CASTSGGSYNEQFF.

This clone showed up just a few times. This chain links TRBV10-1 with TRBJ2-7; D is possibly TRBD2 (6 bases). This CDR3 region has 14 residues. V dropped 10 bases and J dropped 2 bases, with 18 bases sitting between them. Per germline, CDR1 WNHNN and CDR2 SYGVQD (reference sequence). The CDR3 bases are TGCGCCACGACTAGTCCCGGGAAACCCTACGAGCAGTACTTC. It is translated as CATTSPGKPYEQYF.

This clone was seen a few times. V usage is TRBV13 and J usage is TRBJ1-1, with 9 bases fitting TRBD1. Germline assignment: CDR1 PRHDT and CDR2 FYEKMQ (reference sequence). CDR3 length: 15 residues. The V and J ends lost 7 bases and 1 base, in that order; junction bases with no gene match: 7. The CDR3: CASTPRTGANTEAFF. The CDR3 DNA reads TGTGCCAGCACCCCTCGGACAGGGGCGAACACTGAAGCTTTCTTT.

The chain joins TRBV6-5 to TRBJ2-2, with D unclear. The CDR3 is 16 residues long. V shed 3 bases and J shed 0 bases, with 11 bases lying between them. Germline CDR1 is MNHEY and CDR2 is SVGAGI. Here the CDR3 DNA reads TGTGCCAGCAGTTATGAAGTACAGCCGAACACCGGGGAGCTGTTTTTT. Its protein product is CASSYEVQPNTGELFF.

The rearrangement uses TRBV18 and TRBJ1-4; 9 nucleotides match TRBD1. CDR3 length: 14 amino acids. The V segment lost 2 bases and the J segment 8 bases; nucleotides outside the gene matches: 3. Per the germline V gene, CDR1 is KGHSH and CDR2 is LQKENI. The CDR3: CASSPRTGEEKLFF. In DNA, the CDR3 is TGTGCCAGCTCACCAAGGACAGGGGAAGAAAAACTGTTTTTT.

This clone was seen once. The CDR3 protein is CASSELAGSYNEQFF. As DNA, the CDR3 is TGTGCCAGCAGCGAACTAGCGGGCTCCTACAATGAGCAGTTCTTC. The chain has TRBV9 and TRBJ2-1; TRBD2 aligns across 9 bases. The CDR3 contains 15 residues. The V and J ends lost 3 bases and 0 bases, in that order; junction bases with no gene match: 1. Germline CDR1 reads SGDLS; CDR2 reads YYNGEE.

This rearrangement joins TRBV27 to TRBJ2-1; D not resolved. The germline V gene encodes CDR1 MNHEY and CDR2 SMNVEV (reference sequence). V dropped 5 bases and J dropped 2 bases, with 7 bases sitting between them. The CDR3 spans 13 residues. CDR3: CASSLDTYNEQFF. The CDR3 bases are TGTGCCAGCAGTCTCGACACCTACAATGAGCAGTTCTTC.

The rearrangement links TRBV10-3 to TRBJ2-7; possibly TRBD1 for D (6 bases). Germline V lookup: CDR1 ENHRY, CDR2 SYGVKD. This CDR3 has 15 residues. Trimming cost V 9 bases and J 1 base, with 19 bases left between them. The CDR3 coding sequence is TGTGCCATTTCGGTATCGGGGCAGGGGTCCTACGAGCAGTACTTC. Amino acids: CAISVSGQGSYEQYF.

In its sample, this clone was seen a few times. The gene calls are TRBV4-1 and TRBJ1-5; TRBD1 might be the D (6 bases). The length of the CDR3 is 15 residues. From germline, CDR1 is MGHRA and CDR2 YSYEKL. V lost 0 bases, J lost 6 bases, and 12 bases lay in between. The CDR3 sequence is CASSQDRGAGQPQHF. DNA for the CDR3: TGCGCCAGCAGCCAAGATCGGGGGGCAGGTCAGCCCCAGCATTTT.

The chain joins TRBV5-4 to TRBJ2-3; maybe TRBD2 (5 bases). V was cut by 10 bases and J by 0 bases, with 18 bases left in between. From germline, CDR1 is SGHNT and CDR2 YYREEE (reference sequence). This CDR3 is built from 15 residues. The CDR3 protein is CAANRGGVSTDTQYF. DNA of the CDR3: TGTGCCGCAAACCGGGGTGGAGTTAGCACAGATACGCAGTATTTT.

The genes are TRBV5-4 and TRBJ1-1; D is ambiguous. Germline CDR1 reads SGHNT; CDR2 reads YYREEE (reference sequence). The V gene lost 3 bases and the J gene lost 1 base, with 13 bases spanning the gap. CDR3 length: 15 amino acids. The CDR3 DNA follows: TGTGCCAGCAGCTCAATTGCAGGTACGAACACTGAAGCTTTCTTT. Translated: CASSSIAGTNTEAFF.

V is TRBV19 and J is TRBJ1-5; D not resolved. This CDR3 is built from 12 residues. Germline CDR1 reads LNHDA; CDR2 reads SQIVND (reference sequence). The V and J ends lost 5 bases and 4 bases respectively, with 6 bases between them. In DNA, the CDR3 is TGTGCCAGTAGTCCCCAGAATCAGCCCCAGCATTTT. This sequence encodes CASSPQNQPQHF.